The present TCR beta chain was sequenced within a study of blood T cells in healthy people across ages. The second PCR ran about 6 to 11 cycles with a sample-barcoded 5' primer and J-beta primers. TCRdb reanalysed the 5' RACE reads using MiXCR and keeps one entry per CDR3 protein. This table has just over 1 million distinct CDR3 sequences, 45% appearing once. From germline, CDR1 is MDHEN and CDR2 SYDVKM. V trimming: 5 bases; J trimming: 12 bases; junction bases outside the gene matches: 7. The length of the CDR3 is 12 residues. The receptor comes from a woman between 55 and 75 years old in good health. Sequencing used blood. The gene calls are TRBV28 and TRBJ2-3, with 8 positions matching TRBD2. The CDR3 sequence: CASSAPAGAQYF. In DNA form, the CDR3 reads TGTGCCAGCAGTGCCCCAGCGGGAGCACAGTATTTT.